This T cell receptor beta chain was found in a study of regulatory T cells in long-lasting Graves disease. To make TCR beta libraries, researchers used iRepertoire HTBI primers and Arm-PCR of CDR3 regions. TCRdb reprocessed the multiplex PCR reads with MiXCR, giving one entry per CDR3 protein. The repertoire holds around 460,000 distinct CDR3 sequences, with around 13% as singletons. There are a few counts of this clonotype. Time point described: newly diagnosed GD, antithyroid drugs for less than 3 months. There was RNA extracted from PBMCs, and the TCR library was made from it. The patients included were those that came from an endocrinology department in Xi'an, China. Trimming took 2 bases from V and 1 from J, leaving 5 bases between them. The CDR3 extends over 13 amino acids. These data are also associated with another study on T cells in Graves' hyperthyroidism and ophthalmopathy.

The chain couples TRBV12-3 or TRBV12-4 to TRBJ2-5; D gene unclear. Sequencing used peripheral blood mononuclear cells (PBMCs), obtained at new diagnosis, from a patient treated with antithyroid drugs. This receptor was taken from a woman in her forties or fifties with Graves disease. CDR3 region: CASSLHSQETQYF. DNA for the CDR3: TGTGCCAGCAGTTTACACAGCCAAGAGACCCAGTACTTC.